What follows describes a single TCR beta chain. The table lists this clone with a count of one. What this receptor recognizes is not known. No qualities accompany the bases; no much larger clone lies one base away. This entry comes from a study of blood T cell repertoires in COVID-19 (TCRdb year 2020). As for the study more broadly: Samples covering the acute and convalescent phases of COVID-19 were provided by collaborators in the United States, Italy and Spain. The prospective study material was composed of cDNA or gDNA derived from T cells, B-cell-depleted T cells, or PBMCs. Deeply sampled blood TCRbeta repertoires from subjects exposed to, actively infected with, or recovered from COVID-19 were included in the dataset. The repertoires were released in a freely available public database intended as a resource for research on the immune response to SARS-CoV-2. Samples came from the ongoing ImmuneRACE study (first 160 participants) plus 1,254 subjects from 6 global collaborators. The sample metadata nearly always contained a de-identified subject ID, COVID-19 status, age in years and sex. Where available, HLA class I and class II types were obtained from metadata supplied by the sample provider rather than from assay-based typing. Paper-wide results and their limitations: Clinical and demographic metadata were provided uncurated, with the amount varying by source and participant.

TCRbeta CDR3 regions were amplified from genomic DNA by means of the immunoSEQ Assay, a bias-controlled multiplex PCR. For the original study's pipeline: Within the assay, amplification of reference gene primers was used to estimate how many nucleated cells each sample contained. Sequence reads were collapsed and filtered to measure the absolute abundance of every unique TCRbeta CDR3 rearrangement. For each sample, productive Simpson clonality was calculated by taking the square root of Simpson's diversity index across productive rearrangements. Here the immuneACCESS table is served through TCRdb, limited to in-frame sequences with V and J called. Missing clones are a known gap in these copies; in checked studies unresolved V genes cover under half, and the rest lacks a known reason. The DNA was the basis for D and trimming; V, J and clone size are from that table. The sample profile shows over 250,000 clones; around 90% of them were found once. The top ten hold 2% to 2.5% of the sample.

The collaborating institutions used their own protocols to collect whole blood in K2EDTA tubes. For TCRbeta analysis, collaborators shipped samples in one of three forms: frozen whole blood, isolated PBMCs, or DNA extracted from either of those sample types. Including cysteine and phenylalanine, the CDR3 has 13 amino acids. The DNA shown is the 39-base CDR3, in frame from base 1. Looking up the germline V gene yields CDR1 SNHLY and CDR2 FYNNEI. Cut back by 7 bases and 2 bases, the V and J ends lie 10 bases apart. The rearranged segments are TRBV2 and TRBJ2-3, with the D gene uncertain. The clonotype comes from a man aged 50 to 59 with acute or convalescent COVID-19. The sequenced material came from peripheral blood. The sequence in DNA is TGTGCCAGCAAGCCTGACACCACAGATACGCAGTATTTT. Its protein product is CASKPDTTDTQYF.